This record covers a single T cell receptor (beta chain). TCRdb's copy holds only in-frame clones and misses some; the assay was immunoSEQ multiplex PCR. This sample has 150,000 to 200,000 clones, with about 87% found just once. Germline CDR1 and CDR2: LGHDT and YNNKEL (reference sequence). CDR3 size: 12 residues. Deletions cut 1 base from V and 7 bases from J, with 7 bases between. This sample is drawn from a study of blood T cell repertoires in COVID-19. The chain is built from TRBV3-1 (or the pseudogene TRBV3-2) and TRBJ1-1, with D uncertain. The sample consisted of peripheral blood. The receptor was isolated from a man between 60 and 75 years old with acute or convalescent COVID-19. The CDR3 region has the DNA TGTGCCAGCAGCCAAGTTCCGTTTGAAGCTTTCTTT. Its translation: CASSQVPFEAFF.